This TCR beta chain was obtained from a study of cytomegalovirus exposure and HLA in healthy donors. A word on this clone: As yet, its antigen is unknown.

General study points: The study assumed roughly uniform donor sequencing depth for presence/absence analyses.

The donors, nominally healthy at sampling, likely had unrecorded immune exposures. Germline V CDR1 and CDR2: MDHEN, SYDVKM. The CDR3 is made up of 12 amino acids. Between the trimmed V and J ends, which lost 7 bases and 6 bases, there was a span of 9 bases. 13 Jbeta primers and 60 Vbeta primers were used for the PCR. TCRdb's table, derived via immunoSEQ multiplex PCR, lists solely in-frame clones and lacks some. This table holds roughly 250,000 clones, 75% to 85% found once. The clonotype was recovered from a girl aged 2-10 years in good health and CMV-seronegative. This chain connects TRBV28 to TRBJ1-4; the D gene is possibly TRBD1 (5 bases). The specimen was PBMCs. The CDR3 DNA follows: TGTGCCAGCACTCGGACACATGAAAAACTGTTTTTT. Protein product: CASTRTHEKLFF.